This is a list of T cell receptor beta chains from one sample in a study of shared clonotypes between healthy human individuals. TCRdb keeps only in-frame clones here, not all; method: immunoSEQ multiplex PCR. The data show roughly 1,000,000 clones, with about four fifths seen just once and around 0.61% held by the top ten. The material sequenced was memory CD4+ T cells from PBMCs. The receptors here all came from a young man in good health. Some clones in this sample may be carry-over from other donors' samples. CDR3s include the opening cysteine and the closing phenylalanine or tryptophan. A D gene is named only where the DNA matches it firmly. Where a row states a size, it is once, few, many or the class of an expanded clone; other rows omit it.

clone_size | d_call | j_call | v_call | cdr3_nt | cdr3_aa
- | TRBD2 | TRBJ2-7 | TRBV28 | TGTGCCAGCAGTTTAACCGGACTAGCGGGACTCTCTATAGAGCAGTACTTC | CASSLTGLAGLSIEQYF
few | - | TRBJ2-5 | TRBV29-1 | TGCAGCGTTGAAAAAGAGACCCAGTACTTC | CSVEKETQYF
- | TRBD2 | TRBJ2-7 | TRBV6-1 | TGTGCCAGCAGTACGGGGGGTCACGAGCAGTACTTC | CASSTGGHEQYF
many | TRBD1 | TRBJ1-1 | TRBV20-1 | TGCAGTGCTAGGGGACAGGGGGAAGCTTTCTTT | CSARGQGEAFF
- | TRBD1 | TRBJ1-4 | TRBV28 | TGTGCCAGCAGACGGACAGGGGGTAAGGAAAAACTGTTTTTT | CASRRTGGKEKLFF
- | - | TRBJ2-7 | TRBV1 | TGCACCAGCAGCCGGGGACTAGCGAACTCCTACGAGCAGTACTTC | CTSSRGLANSYEQYF
- | - | TRBJ2-5 | TRBV18 | TGTGCCAGCTCCCTGAGCGGAACACAAGAGACCCAGTACTTC | CASSLSGTQETQYF
few | - | TRBJ1-5 | TRBV2 | TGTGCCAGCAGTGGGATCTACGGAGATCAGCCCCAGCATTTT | CASSGIYGDQPQHF
- | - | TRBJ2-1 | TRBV11-3 | TGTGCCAGCAGCTTCGGTGGTGCCGTGGGGAGATACAATGAGCAGTTCTTC | CASSFGGAVGRYNEQFF
many | TRBD1 | TRBJ1-5 | TRBV28 | TGTGCCAGCAGTGCGGGGACAGGGACGAATCAGCCCCAGCATTTT | CASSAGTGTNQPQHF
- | TRBD2 | TRBJ2-7 | TRBV6-5 | TGTGCCAGCAGTTATGCCCCCGGCGGGGGAACCTACGAGCAGTACTTC | CASSYAPGGGTYEQYF
few | - | TRBJ1-5 | TRBV18 | TGTGCCAGCTCACCAACAGAGGGGAGGAAGCAGCCCCAGCATTTT | CASSPTEGRKQPQHF
many | TRBD1 | TRBJ1-2 | TRBV4-1 | TGCGCCAGCAGCCAAGTAGGGACAGGGGACTATGGCTACACCTTC | CASSQVGTGDYGYTF
- | TRBD1 | TRBJ1-1 | TRBV7-9 | TGTGCCAGCAGCCCCGGACAGGTTTCGGCGGGCACTGAAGCTTTCTTT | CASSPGQVSAGTEAFF
- | TRBD1 | TRBJ2-7 | TRBV5-1 | TGCGCCAGCAGCCGAATGGGACAGGGGGACGAGCAGTACTTC | CASSRMGQGDEQYF
- | - | TRBJ2-7 | TRBV21-1 | TGTGCCAGCAGAGCAGGGGGAGACTACGAGCAGTACTTC | CASRAGGDYEQYF
- | - | TRBJ2-7 | TRBV7-2 | TGTGCCAGCAGCCCCCGGGATCGCTTCTACGAGCAGTACTTC | CASSPRDRFYEQYF
- | - | TRBJ1-2 | TRBV30 | TGTGCCTGGAGTTACGAAGGGTATAACTATGGCTACACCTTC | CAWSYEGYNYGYTF
- | TRBD2 | TRBJ2-3 | TRBV5-1 | TGCGCCAGCAGCCTCGGACTAGCTACAGATACGCAGTATTTT | CASSLGLATDTQYF
- | - | TRBJ1-5 | TRBV28 | TGTGCCAGCAGTCGCCCGCGGCAACATAGCAATCAGCCCCAGCATTTT | CASSRPRQHSNQPQHF
few | - | TRBJ1-1 | TRBV5-1 | TGCGCCAGCAGCTCGGAACTCGGATGGACTGAAGCTTTCTTT | CASSSELGWTEAFF
few | - | TRBJ2-5 | TRBV7-9 | TGTGCCAGCAGCTTAGAAGCAGGGTACCAAGAGACCCAGTACTTC | CASSLEAGYQETQYF
- | - | TRBJ1-1 | TRBV18 | TGTGCCAGCTCACCTTCCCCGACCTCGAACACTGAAGCTTTCTTT | CASSPSPTSNTEAFF
- | TRBD1 | TRBJ1-3 | TRBV5-1 | TGCGCCAGCAGCGGGACAGTATCCTCTGGAAACACCATATATTTT | CASSGTVSSGNTIYF
- | - | TRBJ1-5 | TRBV28 | TGTGCCAGCAGACAGTACCCGCCCCAGCATTTT | CASRQYPPQHF
- | - | TRBJ1-1 | TRBV7-7 | TGTGCCAGCAGCTTCTCCCTTCCATGGGCGTTCGACACTGAAGCTTTCTTT | CASSFSLPWAFDTEAFF
- | TRBD2 | TRBJ2-1 | TRBV5-1 | TGCGCCAGCAGCTGGCTAGCGGGAGGCAGCAATGAGCAGTTCTTC | CASSWLAGGSNEQFF
- | TRBD1 | TRBJ2-7 | TRBV7-9 | TGTGCCAGCAGCTTGCCACAGGGGGCGGCCTACGAGCAGTACTTC | CASSLPQGAAYEQYF
- | - | TRBJ2-7 | TRBV6-5 | TGTGCCAGCAGTTACCTCCGGGAAGGACACGAGCAGTACTTC | CASSYLREGHEQYF
once | - | TRBJ1-2 | TRBV6-5 | TGTGCCAGCAGTGATCTTGGTGGGAACTATGGCTACACCTTC | CASSDLGGNYGYTF
few | - | TRBJ2-3 | TRBV10-3 | TGTGCCTCCTCGGCAGCTAGCACAGATACGCAGTATTTT | CASSAASTDTQYF
- | - | TRBJ1-2 | TRBV18 | TGTGCCAGCTCACCAATCCCTAAGGCCGACTATGGCTACACCTTC | CASSPIPKADYGYTF
- | TRBD2 | TRBJ2-1 | TRBV4-2 | TGTGCCAGCAGCCAAGAACCAGCGGGGGTCTACAATGAGCAGTTCTTC | CASSQEPAGVYNEQFF
- | TRBD2 | TRBJ2-3 | TRBV30 | TGTGCCTGGAGCGGGGAATACATAGCGGGAGGGCTCCCAGATACGCAGTATTTT | CAWSGEYIAGGLPDTQYF
- | - | TRBJ2-3 | TRBV6-1 | TGTGCCAGCACTCCATCCGGGACTAGCACAGATACGCAGTATTTT | CASTPSGTSTDTQYF
- | - | TRBJ1-5 | TRBV7-7 | TGTGCCAGCAAGCAGGGAAGCAATCAGCCCCAGCATTTT | CASKQGSNQPQHF
- | TRBD2 | TRBJ2-1 | TRBV28 | TGTGCCAGCAGCCTGAGACTAGCGGGAAATGAGCAGTTCTTC | CASSLRLAGNEQFF
- | - | TRBJ1-2 | TRBV4-2 | TGTGCCAGCAGCCAAGGCAGCCTGAACTATGGCTACACCTTC | CASSQGSLNYGYTF
- | TRBD1 | TRBJ1-5 | TRBV7-2 | TGTGCCAGCAGGCGACAGGGAGCAATGAATCAGCCCCAGCATTTT | CASRRQGAMNQPQHF
- | - | TRBJ1-5 | TRBV25-1 | TGTGCCAGCAGTGAACCCGGGGAGGGTCAGCCCCAGCATTTT | CASSEPGEGQPQHF
- | - | TRBJ2-7 | TRBV5-1 | TGTGCCAGCAGCTACCGGGACGGAACGTCCTTC | CASSYRDGTSF
- | - | TRBJ1-2 | TRBV15 | TGTGCCACCAGCAGAGGGGAAGGGACCTCCTATGGCTACACCTTC | CATSRGEGTSYGYTF
few | TRBD1 | TRBJ1-1 | TRBV18 | TGTGCCAGCTCACCCGGCCCAGGGGGAACTGAAGCCTTCTTT | CASSPGPGGTEAFF
- | - | TRBJ1-2 | TRBV5-4 | TGTGCCAGCAGCCCTGAAAGGGCAAGAAACTATGGCTACACCTTC | CASSPERARNYGYTF
- | - | TRBJ2-7 | TRBV7-6 | TGTGCCAGCAGCCTAGGACAGTCGATGCTCTACGAGCAGTACTTC | CASSLGQSMLYEQYF
- | TRBD1 | TRBJ1-1 | TRBV6-1 | TGTGCCAGCAGTTTGAGGACAGGGGTGAACACTGAAGCTTTCTTT | CASSLRTGVNTEAFF
- | TRBD2 | TRBJ2-3 | TRBV2 | TGTGCCAGCAATGCGGGAGGGCCCACAGATACGCAGTATTTT | CASNAGGPTDTQYF